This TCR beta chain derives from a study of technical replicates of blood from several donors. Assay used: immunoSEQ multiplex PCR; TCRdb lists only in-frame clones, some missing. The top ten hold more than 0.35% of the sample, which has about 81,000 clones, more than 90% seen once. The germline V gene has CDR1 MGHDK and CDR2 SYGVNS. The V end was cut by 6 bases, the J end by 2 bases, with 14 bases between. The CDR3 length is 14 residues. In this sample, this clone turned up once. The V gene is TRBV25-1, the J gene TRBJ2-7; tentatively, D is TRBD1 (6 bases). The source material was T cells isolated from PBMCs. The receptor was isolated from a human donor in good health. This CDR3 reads CASSRDISPYEQYF. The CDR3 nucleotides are TGTGCCAGCAGCCGGGACATTTCACCCTACGAGCAGTACTTC.